These T cell receptor beta chains were read from a single sample in a study of lymphopenia after photon versus proton radiotherapy. Method: immunoSEQ multiplex PCR; TCRdb's copy keeps in-frame clones and lacks some. This table holds about 22,000 clones, around 88% found once. The sample here was peripheral blood, taken from a patient treated with proton-based radiotherapy. The receptors shown here come from a man older than 75 with esophageal cancer. The CDR3 runs from the conserved cysteine through the conserved F or W.

TRBJ2-5	TRBV19	CASGNMGSLWETQYF
TRBJ2-7	TRBV19	CASTPEPWTGGRQYF
TRBJ2-5	TRBV30	CAWSPGLAGVQETQYF
TRBJ1-2	TRBV28	CASSLSADYGYTF
-	TRBV5-1	CASSLDTFSYEQYF
TRBJ2-2	TRBV7-6	CASSLWGAAAINTGELFF
TRBJ2-5	TRBV7-9	CASSSVYQETQYF
TRBJ2-7	TRBV5-1	CASSLGSPLIYEQYF
TRBJ2-5	TRBV5-1	CASSLLRQGQETQYF
TRBJ2-7	TRBV5-1	CASSLEPGTSYEQYF
TRBJ2-1	TRBV4-1	CASSQAFAIQGIYRQFF
TRBJ2-5	TRBV7-7	CASSRDRSRGETQYF
TRBJ1-2	TRBV29-1	CSFSRDRSYGYTF
TRBJ1-5	TRBV30	CAWSVPRGDFSNQPQHF
TRBJ2-1	TRBV29-1	CSGTGTSPSSYNEQFF
TRBJ2-1	TRBV4-3	CASSQDRRGGNYEQFF
TRBJ2-3	TRBV7-2	CASSPPSGTQYF
TRBJ1-4	TRBV28	CASRRWGLRNEKLFF
TRBJ1-6	TRBV4-1	CASSQGTTRVGFSPLHF
TRBJ1-5	TRBV5-8	CASRGDKAGQPQHF
TRBJ1-5	TRBV2	CASNPTPFSNQPQHF
TRBJ2-1	TRBV4-1	CASSQGRLAGGHEQFF
-	TRBV5-1	CASSFRTGIGEQYF
TRBJ1-6	TRBV10-3	CAISPGTGANSPLHF
TRBJ1-2	TRBV6-1	CASSERGRTGGYTF
TRBJ2-3	TRBV5-4	CASSKPLYEDTQYF
TRBJ1-2	TRBV7-3	CASSLPGGDGYTF
TRBJ2-7	TRBV19	CASRKAGDRYEQYF
TRBJ1-3	TRBV10-3	CATGGSSLRNTIYF
TRBJ1-6	TRBV27	CASGDLNSPLHF
TRBJ2-3	TRBV7-8	CASSQPLRDTQYF
TRBJ2-4	TRBV5-5	CASSVGVAKNIQYF
TRBJ2-2	TRBV10-3	CAISKDPSGGTGELFF
TRBJ1-6	TRBV10-3	CAISRAGSPLHF
TRBJ2-2	TRBV4-2	CASSQDRTGSTGELFF